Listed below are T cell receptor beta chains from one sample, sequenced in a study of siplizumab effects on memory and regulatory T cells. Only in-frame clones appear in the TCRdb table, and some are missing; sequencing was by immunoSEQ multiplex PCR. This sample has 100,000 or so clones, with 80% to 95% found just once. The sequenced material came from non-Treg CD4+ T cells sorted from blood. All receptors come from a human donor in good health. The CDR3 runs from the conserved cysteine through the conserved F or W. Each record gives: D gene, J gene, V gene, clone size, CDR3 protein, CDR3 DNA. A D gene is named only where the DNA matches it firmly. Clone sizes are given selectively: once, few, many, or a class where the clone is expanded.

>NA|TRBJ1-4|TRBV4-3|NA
CASSQDGRKLFF
TGCGCCAGCAGCCAAGATGGCCGAAAACTGTTTTTT
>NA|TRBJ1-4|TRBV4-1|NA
CASSQGSRDFVYEKLFF
TGCGCCAGCAGCCAAGGATCCAGGGACTTTGTCTATGAAAAACTGTTTTTT
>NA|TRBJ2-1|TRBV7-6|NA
CASSPRLAENNYNEQFF
TGTGCCAGCAGCCCGCGGTTAGCGGAGAATAACTACAATGAGCAGTTCTTC
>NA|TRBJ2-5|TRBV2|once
CASKTQETQYF
TGTGCCAGCAAGACCCAAGAGACCCAGTACTTC
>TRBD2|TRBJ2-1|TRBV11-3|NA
CASSSSASGRGYNEQFF
TGTGCCAGCAGCTCCTCCGCTAGCGGGAGGGGCTACAATGAGCAGTTCTTC
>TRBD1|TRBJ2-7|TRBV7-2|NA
CASSWDRGLYEQYF
TGTGCCAGCAGCTGGGACAGGGGGCTCTACGAGCAGTACTTC
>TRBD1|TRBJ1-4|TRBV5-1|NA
CASSQDRGAEKLFF
TGCGCCAGCAGCCAGGACAGGGGCGCTGAAAAACTGTTTTTT
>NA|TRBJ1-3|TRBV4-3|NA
CASSQLPGGARGNTIYF
TGCGCCAGCAGCCAACTACCCGGGGGGGCGAGGGGAAACACCATATATTTT
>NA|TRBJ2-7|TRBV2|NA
CASRDGQRVSEQYF
TGTGCCAGCAGAGACGGACAGCGCGTCTCCGAGCAGTACTTC
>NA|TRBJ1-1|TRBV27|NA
CASRDTGGNTEAFF
TGTGCCAGCAGGGACACTGGCGGGAACACTGAAGCTTTCTTT
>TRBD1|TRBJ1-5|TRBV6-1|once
CASSDRQGSAQPQHF
TGTGCCAGCAGTGACCGACAGGGCTCAGCTCAGCCCCAGCATTTT
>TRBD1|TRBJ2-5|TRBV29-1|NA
CSLGGSQETQYF
TGCAGCTTAGGGGGCAGCCAAGAGACCCAGTACTTC
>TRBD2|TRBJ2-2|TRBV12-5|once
CASGRVSGGDTGELFF
TGTGCTAGTGGTCGAGTTAGCGGGGGCGACACCGGGGAGCTGTTTTTT
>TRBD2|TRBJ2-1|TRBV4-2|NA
CASSQGGGTYNEQFF
TGTGCCAGCAGCCAAGGGGGGGGAACCTACAATGAGCAGTTCTTC
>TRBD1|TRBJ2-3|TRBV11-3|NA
CASSRGQGDEDTQYF
TGTGCCAGCAGCCGGGGACAGGGGGACGAAGATACGCAGTATTTT
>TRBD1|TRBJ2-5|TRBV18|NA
CASSPQGAETQYF
TGTGCCAGCTCACCACAGGGGGCAGAGACCCAGTACTTC
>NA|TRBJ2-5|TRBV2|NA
CASSSYFPQYF
TGTGCCAGCAGCTCCTATTTCCCCCAGTACTTC
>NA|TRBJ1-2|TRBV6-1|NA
CASRERYGYTF
TGTGCCAGCAGGGAGAGGTATGGCTACACCTTC
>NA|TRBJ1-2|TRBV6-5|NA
CASSYSKVEHGYTF
TGTGCCAGCAGTTACTCGAAGGTGGAGCATGGCTACACCTTC
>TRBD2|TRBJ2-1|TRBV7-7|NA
CASSLFSGRDTEQFF
TGTGCTAGCAGCTTATTTAGCGGGAGGGACACTGAGCAGTTCTTC
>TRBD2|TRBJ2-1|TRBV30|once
CAWSGGRVDEQFF
TGTGCCTGGAGTGGCGGGAGGGTGGATGAGCAGTTCTTC
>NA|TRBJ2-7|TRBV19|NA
CAGRNREYRCYEQYF
NA
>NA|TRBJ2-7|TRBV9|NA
CASSGDYPSYEQYF
TGTGCCAGCAGCGGCGACTACCCCTCCTACGAGCAGTACTTC
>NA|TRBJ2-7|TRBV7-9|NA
CASSLGDGTPPEQYF
TGTGCCAGCAGCTTAGGAGACGGGACACCGCCCGAGCAGTACTTC
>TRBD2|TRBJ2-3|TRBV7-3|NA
CASSKNYPGTSGAPSTDTQYF
TGTGCCAGCAGCAAAAACTACCCCGGGACTAGCGGGGCACCTAGCACAGATACGCAGTATTTT
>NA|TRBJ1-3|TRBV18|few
CASSPRQVQGSGNTIYF
TGTGCCAGCTCACCACGACAGGTCCAGGGCTCTGGAAACACCATATATTTT
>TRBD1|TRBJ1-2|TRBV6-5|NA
CASSYTGTASYGYTF
TGTGCCAGCAGTTATACAGGGACAGCTTCTTATGGCTACACCTTC
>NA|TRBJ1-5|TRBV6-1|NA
CAAGRGFNQPQHF
TGTGCCGCGGGGCGGGGGTTCAATCAGCCCCAGCATTTT
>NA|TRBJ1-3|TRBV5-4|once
CASSLAAPLILSGNTIYF
TGTGCCAGCAGTTTAGCGGCACCACTCATCCTCTCTGGAAACACCATATATTTT
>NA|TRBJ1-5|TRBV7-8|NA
CASSFSGTHQPQHF
TGTGCCAGCAGCTTTTCGGGAACCCATCAGCCCCAGCATTTT
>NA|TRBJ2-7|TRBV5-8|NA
CASSWGSHISYEQYF
TGTGCCAGCAGCTGGGGGTCCCATATCTCCTACGAGCAGTACTTC
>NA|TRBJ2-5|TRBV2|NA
CASRQAVKETQYF
TGTGCCAGCAGGCAGGCGGTTAAAGAGACCCAGTACTTC
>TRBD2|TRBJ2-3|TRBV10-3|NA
CAISESETSRNTQYF
TGTGCCATCAGTGAGTCGGAGACTAGCCGAAATACGCAGTATTTT
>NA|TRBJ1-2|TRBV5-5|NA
CASSLDFGTAYGYTF
TGTGCCAGCAGCTTGGATTTCGGGACGGCTTATGGCTACACCTTC
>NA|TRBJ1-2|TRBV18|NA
CASSLPLREFGYTF
TGTGCCAGCTCACTTCCATTGAGGGAGTTTGGCTACACCTTC
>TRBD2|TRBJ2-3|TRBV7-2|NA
CASSLEGSGRAADTQYF
TGTGCCAGCAGCTTAGAGGGTAGCGGGAGGGCCGCAGATACGCAGTATTTT
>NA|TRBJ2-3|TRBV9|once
CASSVERLATDTQYF
TGTGCCAGCAGCGTAGAGAGGCTCGCCACAGATACGCAGTATTTT
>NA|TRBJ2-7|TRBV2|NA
CASSDRWAGSYEQYF
TGTGCCAGCAGTGATCGTTGGGCAGGCTCCTACGAGCAGTACTTC
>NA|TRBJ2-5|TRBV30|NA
CAWSVALRETQYF
TGTGCCTGGAGTGTAGCGTTACGGGAGACCCAGTACTTC
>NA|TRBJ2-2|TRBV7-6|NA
CASTSGPRTGELFF
TGTGCCAGCACCTCCGGACCTCGAACGGGGGAGCTGTTTTTT
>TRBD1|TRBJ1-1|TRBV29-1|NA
CSGQGNAAFF
TGCAGCGGACAGGGGAATGCGGCTTTCTTT
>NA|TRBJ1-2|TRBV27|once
CASSLGARNYGYTF
TGTGCCAGCAGTTTAGGGGCCAGGAACTATGGCTACACCTTC
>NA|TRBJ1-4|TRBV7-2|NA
CASSRTGNNEKLFF
TGTGCCAGCAGCAGGACCGGTAATAATGAAAAACTGTTTTTT
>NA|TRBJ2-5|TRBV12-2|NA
CASRAETGTPPGETQYF
TGTGCAAGTCGCGCAGAGACCGGGACACCACCAGGGGAGACCCAGTACTTC
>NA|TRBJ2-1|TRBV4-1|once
CASSQDLETHIRGDEQFF
TGCGCCAGCAGCCAAGATCTCGAGACCCACATTCGCGGCGATGAGCAGTTCTTC
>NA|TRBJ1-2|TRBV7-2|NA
CASSLVGAVESSYGYTF
TGTGCCAGCAGCTTAGTAGGGGCGGTCGAGTCGTCCTATGGCTACACCTTC
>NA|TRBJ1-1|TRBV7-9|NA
CASIRLTGTEAFF
TGTGCCAGCATCAGGTTGACCGGCACTGAAGCTTTCTTT
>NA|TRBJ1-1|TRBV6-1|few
CASSEPGTPNTEAFF
TGTGCCAGCAGTGAACCCGGGACACCGAACACTGAAGCTTTCTTT
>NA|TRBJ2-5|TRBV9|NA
CASSVVSAETQYF
TGTGCCAGCAGCGTAGTTAGCGCAGAGACCCAGTACTTC
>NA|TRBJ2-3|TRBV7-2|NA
CASSLRQSTDTQYF
TGTGCCAGCAGCTTAAGACAGTCCACAGATACGCAGTATTTT
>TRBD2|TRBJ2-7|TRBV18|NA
CASSPMTSGSNEQYF
TGTGCCAGCTCACCGATGACTAGCGGGAGCAACGAGCAGTACTTC
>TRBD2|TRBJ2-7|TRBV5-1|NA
CASSPGLAGLNEQYF
TGCGCCAGCAGCCCCGGTTTAGCGGGATTGAACGAGCAGTACTTC
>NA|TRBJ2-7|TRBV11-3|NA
CASSQGNEQYF
TGTGCCAGCAGCCAAGGAAACGAGCAGTACTTC